This section outlines one T cell receptor (beta chain) sequence together with its context. This entry comes from a study of blood T cell repertoires in COVID-19. Study at large: Donors in the United States, Italy and Spain gave samples during acute or convalescent COVID-19. From T cells, B-cell-depleted T cells, or PBMCs came the material, which was cDNA or gDNA.

Using immunoSEQ multiplex PCR, the repertoire was profiled, and TCRdb retains in-frame clones only, with some absent. This table has about 430,000 clones, more than 80% appearing once. Resolution of symptoms, clearance, or two negative PCRs was present in recovered Cohort 3 donors. The source of this sequence is a man aged 25 to 40 who had recovered from COVID-19. Sequenced material: PBMCs or T cells enriched from blood (not recorded which).

CDR3 coding DNA: TGTGCCAGCAGTTTATCGAGTCGCTATGGCTACACCTTC. Encoded protein: CASSLSSRYGYTF. This chain joins TRBV27 and TRBJ1-2; D unclear. This CDR3 contains 13 residues. Germline CDR1 and CDR2: MNHEY and SMNVEV (reference sequence). Trimming removed 0 bases from V and 4 bases from J, with 6 bases in between.